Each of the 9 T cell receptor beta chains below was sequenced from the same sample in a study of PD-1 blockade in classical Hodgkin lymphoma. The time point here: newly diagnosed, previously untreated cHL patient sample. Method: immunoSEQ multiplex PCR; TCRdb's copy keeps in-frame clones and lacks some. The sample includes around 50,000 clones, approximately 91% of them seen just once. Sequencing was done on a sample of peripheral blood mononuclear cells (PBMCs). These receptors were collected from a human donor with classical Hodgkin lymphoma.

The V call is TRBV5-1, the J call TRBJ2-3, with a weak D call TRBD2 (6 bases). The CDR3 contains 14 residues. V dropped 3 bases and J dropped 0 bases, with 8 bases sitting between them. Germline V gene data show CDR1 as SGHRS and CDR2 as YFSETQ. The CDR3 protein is CASSSSGSTDTQYF. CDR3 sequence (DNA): TGCGCCAGCAGCTCAAGCGGGAGCACAGATACGCAGTATTTT.

This chain's CDR3 is CASSLAGTGNTGELFF. The CDR3 region has the DNA TGTGCCAGCAGCTTAGCCGGGACAGGGAACACCGGGGAGCTGTTTTTT. This chain links TRBV7-8 with TRBJ2-2, with 8 bases matching TRBD1. There are 16 residues in the CDR3. Germline V gene lookup returns CDR1 SGHVS and CDR2 FQNEAQ. Unmatched junction bases numbered 1, after V lost 0 bases and J lost 1 base.

The DNA for the CDR3 is TGTGCCAGCAGCTTGGGGGCCACAGGGAAAGCTTTCTTT. Protein sequence: CASSLGATGKAFF. The chain has TRBV5-6 and TRBJ1-1; D possibly corresponds to TRBD1 (6 bases). V was shortened by 0 bases and J by 9 bases, with 12 bases between the two germline ends. The CDR3 is made up of 13 amino acids. Germline-derived CDR1 and CDR2 are SGHDT and YYEEEE.

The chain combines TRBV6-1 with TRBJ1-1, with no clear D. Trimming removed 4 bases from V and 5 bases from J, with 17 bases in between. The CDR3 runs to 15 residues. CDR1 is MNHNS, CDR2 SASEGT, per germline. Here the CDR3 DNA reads TGTGCCAGCAGTGCCCTCTCGGCAGGCGGGACTGAAGCTTTCTTT. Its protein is CASSALSAGGTEAFF.

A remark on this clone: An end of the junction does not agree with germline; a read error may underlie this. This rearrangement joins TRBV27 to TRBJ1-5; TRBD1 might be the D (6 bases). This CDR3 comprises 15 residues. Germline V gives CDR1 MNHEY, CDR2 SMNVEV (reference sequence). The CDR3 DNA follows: TGTGCCGGCAGTTTACGCAGGGGCCTCAATCAGCCCCAGCATTTT. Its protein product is CAGSLRRGLNQPQHF.

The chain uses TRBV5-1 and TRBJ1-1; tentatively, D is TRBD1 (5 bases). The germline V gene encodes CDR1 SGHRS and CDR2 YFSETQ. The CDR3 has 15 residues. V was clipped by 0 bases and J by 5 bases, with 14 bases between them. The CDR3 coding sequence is TGCGCCAGCAGCTTGGGAGCCGGGTGGGGGACTGAAGCTTTCTTT. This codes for CASSLGAGWGTEAFF.

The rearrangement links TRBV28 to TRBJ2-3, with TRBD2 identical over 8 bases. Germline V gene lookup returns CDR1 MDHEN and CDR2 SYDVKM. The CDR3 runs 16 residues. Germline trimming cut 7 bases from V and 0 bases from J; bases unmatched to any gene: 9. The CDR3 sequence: CASIGGGRPSTDTQYF. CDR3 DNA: TGTGCCAGCATAGGTGGCGGGAGGCCTAGCACAGATACGCAGTATTTT.

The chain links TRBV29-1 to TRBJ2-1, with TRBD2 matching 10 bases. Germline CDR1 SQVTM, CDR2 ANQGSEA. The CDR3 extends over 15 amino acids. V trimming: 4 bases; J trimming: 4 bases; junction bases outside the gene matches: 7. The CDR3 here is CSVGLGLAVYNEQFF. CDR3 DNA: TGCAGCGTTGGCCTCGGACTAGCGGTATACAATGAGCAGTTCTTC.

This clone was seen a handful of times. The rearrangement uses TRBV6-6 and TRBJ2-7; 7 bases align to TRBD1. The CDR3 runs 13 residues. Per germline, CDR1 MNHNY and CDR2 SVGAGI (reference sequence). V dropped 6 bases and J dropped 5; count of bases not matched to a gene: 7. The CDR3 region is CASRRQGADEQYF. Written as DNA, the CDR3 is TGTGCCAGCAGACGACAGGGAGCGGACGAGCAGTACTTC.